The entry below describes one T cell receptor beta chain. This sample was taken from a study of blood T cell repertoires in COVID-19. Clones were read by immunoSEQ multiplex PCR, and TCRdb kept only the in-frame ones, dropping some. The data contain about 200,000 clones, about nine tenths of them seen just once; the ten biggest clones take up nearly 4.5%. Trimming removed 4 bases from V and 4 bases from J, with 13 bases in between. The V gene's germline CDR1 is MGHRA and CDR2 YSYEKL. The CDR3 loop spans 15 amino acids. The origin of this receptor is a man in his forties or fifties with acute or convalescent COVID-19. The source material was peripheral blood. The chain combines TRBV4-1 with TRBJ2-2, with D possibly being TRBD1 (6 bases). The CDR3: CASSPSGAITGELFF. The CDR3 DNA reads as TGCGCCAGCAGCCCGTCAGGGGCGATCACCGGGGAGCTGTTTTTT.